The 18 T cell receptor beta chains listed next were all sequenced from one sample in a study of cytomegalovirus exposure and HLA in healthy donors. Clones were read by immunoSEQ multiplex PCR, and TCRdb kept only the in-frame ones, dropping some. The sample contains approximately 210,000 clones, just over 85% of which appear only once. The sequenced sample was PBMCs. Source of these receptors: a woman aged 18 to 35 in good health and CMV-seronegative.

The chain is built from TRBV28 and TRBJ1-1; 7 bases agree with TRBD1. V trimming: 4 bases; J trimming: 5 bases; junction bases outside the gene matches: 1. Germline V gene data show CDR1 as MDHEN and CDR2 as SYDVKM. This CDR3 is built from 12 residues. This CDR3 reads CASSSRGTEAFF. The CDR3 region has the DNA TGTGCCAGCAGTTCCAGGGGGACTGAAGCTTTCTTT. Full variable domain (remainder filled in from reference TRBV28 and TRBJ1-1): DVKVTQSSRYLVKRTGEKVFLECVQDMDHENMFWYRQDPGLGLRLIYFSYDVKMKEKGDIPEGYSVSREKKERFSLILESASTNQTSMYLCASSSRGTEAFFGQGTRLTVV.

The CDR3 bases are TGTGCCAGCAGCAGGGGCCCAGATACGCAGTATTTT. Encoded protein: CASSRGPDTQYF. This chain links TRBV28 with TRBJ2-3; perhaps TRBD1 as D (6 bases). Trimming removed 6 bases from V and 4 bases from J, with 8 bases in between. CDR1 is MDHEN, CDR2 SYDVKM, per germline. The CDR3 length is 12 residues.

The gene calls are TRBV27 and TRBJ2-1, with TRBD2 matching 8 bases. This CDR3 comprises 13 residues. V lost 3 bases to trimming and J lost 8 bases; unmatched junction nucleotides: 3. CDR1 and CDR2 from the germline V gene are MNHEY and SMNVEV (reference sequence). CDR3 DNA: TGTGCCAGCAGTTTCGGGGGGGCGGATGAGCAGTTCTTC. Its translation: CASSFGGADEQFF.

The chain has TRBV29-1 and TRBJ2-1; 7 bases map to TRBD2. V lost 7 bases, J lost 3 bases, and 15 bases stayed unmatched. The CDR3 covers 16 residues. Looked up from germline, CDR1 is SQVTM and CDR2 is ANQGSEA. The CDR3 sequence: CSAYSIGGSVYNEQFF. CDR3 DNA sequence: TGCAGCGCCTACTCCATCGGCGGGAGTGTCTACAATGAGCAGTTCTTC.

V usage is TRBV11-3 and J usage is TRBJ2-1; D might be TRBD2 (5 bases). CDR1 SGHNT and CDR2 YENEEA come from the germline V gene. The CDR3 consists of 16 residues. The ends were cut back, 5 bases at V and 0 bases at J, with 14 bases in the middle. In nucleotides, the CDR3 is TGTGCCAGCAGCCTTCGAGCGGCCAGCTCCTACAATGAGCAGTTCTTC. Translation: CASSLRAASSYNEQFF.

The CDR3 DNA sequence: TGCAGCGTTGAAGAGGAGGGGAATGAGCAGTTCTTC. Protein sequence: CSVEEEGNEQFF. V is TRBV29-1 and J is TRBJ2-1; perhaps TRBD2 as D (6 bases). With 0 bases removed from V and 7 bases from J, the gap between germline ends came to 7 bases. This CDR3 is built from 12 residues. Germline CDR1 and CDR2: SQVTM and ANQGSEA.

The chain's CDR3 is CAISGGDRGNTEAFF. Written as DNA, the CDR3 is TGTGCCATCAGTGGGGGGGACAGGGGGAACACTGAAGCTTTCTTT. The chain joins TRBV10-3 to TRBJ1-1, with TRBD1 matching 10 bases. The CDR3 extends over 15 amino acids. V gave up 4 bases and J gave up 1 base; unmatched junction bases: 3. CDR1 is ENHRY, CDR2 SYGVKD, per germline.

The chain joins TRBV6-5 to TRBJ1-2; D is undetermined. CDR3 length: 15 residues. Germline assignment: CDR1 MNHEY and CDR2 SVGAGI. V was clipped by 0 bases and J by 1 base, with 9 bases between them. CDR3 nucleotides: TGTGCCAGCAGTTACTCGACACAGCTTAACTATGGCTACACCTTC. Protein sequence: CASSYSTQLNYGYTF.

V gene TRBV29-1 combines with J gene TRBJ2-5; a weak D match, TRBD2 (5 bases). The CDR3 is made up of 14 amino acids. Germline V gene lookup returns CDR1 SQVTM and CDR2 ANQGSEA. V was clipped by 0 bases and J by 4 bases, with 12 bases between them. In DNA, the CDR3 is TGCAGCGTTGAAGATTGGGAGTTAAGAGAGACCCAGTACTTC. It translates to CSVEDWELRETQYF.

This clone was counted only a few times. The chain is built from TRBV10-3 and TRBJ1-5, with D possibly TRBD1 on 6 matching bases. Looked up from germline, CDR1 is ENHRY and CDR2 is SYGVKD. The V end was cut by 10 bases, the J end by 0 bases, with 7 bases between. There are 12 residues in the CDR3. CDR3 sequence (DNA): TGTGCCACAGGGGATAGCAATCAGCCCCAGCATTTT. Its protein is CATGDSNQPQHF.

V gene TRBV7-9 combines with J gene TRBJ2-7, with 8 positions matching TRBD2. This CDR3 contains 15 residues. With V trimmed by 3 bases and J by 4 bases, 8 bases remained unmatched. The germline V gene has CDR1 SEHNR and CDR2 FQNEAQ (reference sequence). The CDR3 nucleotides are TGTGCCAGCAGCTTTTCTCGGGAGGGCCAGTACGAGCAGTACTTC. Protein: CASSFSREGQYEQYF.

J is TRBJ2-4 and V is TRBV29-1; 7 nucleotides agree with TRBD2. Germline CDR1 SQVTM, CDR2 ANQGSEA. CDR3 length: 13 amino acids. Trimming took 6 bases from V and 7 from J; bases not matched to a gene: 9. Written as DNA, the CDR3 is TGCAGCGTCCGGGGGGTGGATGGGAACATTCAGTACTTC. This sequence encodes CSVRGVDGNIQYF.

The chain couples TRBV13 to TRBJ2-1; 8 bases map to TRBD2. From germline, CDR1 is PRHDT and CDR2 FYEKMQ (reference sequence). The CDR3 runs 16 residues. V lost 1 base and J lost 5; bases outside the gene matches: 7. The DNA for the CDR3 is TGTGCCAGCAGCTTAGCGGGGGGGTTACAACACAATGAGCAGTTCTTC. It yields the protein CASSLAGGLQHNEQFF.

The rearrangement joins TRBV7-9 to TRBJ1-3; 7 bases agree with TRBD1. With V trimmed by 5 bases and J by 4 bases, 8 bases remained unmatched. CDR3 length: 15 amino acids. Germline loops: CDR1 SEHNR, CDR2 FQNEAQ (reference sequence). In DNA, the CDR3 is TGTGCCAGCAGCCCCCCGGGACAGCCCGGAAACACCATATATTTT. This gives the protein CASSPPGQPGNTIYF.

This chain links TRBV5-1 with TRBJ2-5; 7 nucleotides align to TRBD2. Per germline, CDR1 SGHRS and CDR2 YFSETQ. V shed 1 base, J shed 2 bases, and the junction held 8 bases outside the gene matches. The CDR3 runs to 16 residues. CDR3: CASSLQGGVWQETQYF. In nucleotides, the CDR3 is TGCGCCAGCAGCTTGCAGGGAGGGGTATGGCAAGAGACCCAGTACTTC.

This clone was counted a few times. This sequence joins TRBV11-3 and TRBJ2-2; 8 bases line up with TRBD1. Germline-derived CDR1 and CDR2 are SGHNT and YENEEA. V gave up 5 bases and J gave up 2 bases; unmatched junction bases: 4. The CDR3 covers 15 residues. The CDR3 region is CASSAGQGNTGELFF. CDR3 DNA: TGTGCCAGCAGCGCCGGACAGGGCAACACCGGGGAGCTGTTTTTT. The variable domain in full, with the rest retrieved from reference TRBV11-3 and TRBJ2-2, is EAGVVQSPRYKIIEKKQPVAFWCNPISGHNTLYWYLQNLGQGPELLIRYENEEAVDDSQLPKDRFSAERLKGVDSTLKIQPAELGDSAVYLCASSAGQGNTGELFFGEGSRLTVL.

The chain has TRBV11-2 and TRBJ2-5; D is unresolved. The length of the CDR3 is 12 residues. The V end lost 2 bases, the J end lost 5 bases, and 6 bases lay between the germline ends. CDR1 and CDR2 from the germline V gene are SGHAT and FQNNGV. CDR3 protein: CASSLQRETQYF. CDR3 in DNA: TGTGCCAGCAGCTTACAGAGGGAGACCCAGTACTTC.

This clone was seen only a few times. The J gene is TRBJ2-7, the V gene TRBV6-5; D is unclear. The CDR3 runs 13 residues. Deletions cut 6 bases from V and 1 base from J, with 10 bases between. Germline lookup yields CDR1 MNHEY and CDR2 SVGAGI. The CDR3 DNA reads as TGTGCCAGCAGCCCTACGCTATCCTACGAGCAGTACTTC. Translation: CASSPTLSYEQYF.